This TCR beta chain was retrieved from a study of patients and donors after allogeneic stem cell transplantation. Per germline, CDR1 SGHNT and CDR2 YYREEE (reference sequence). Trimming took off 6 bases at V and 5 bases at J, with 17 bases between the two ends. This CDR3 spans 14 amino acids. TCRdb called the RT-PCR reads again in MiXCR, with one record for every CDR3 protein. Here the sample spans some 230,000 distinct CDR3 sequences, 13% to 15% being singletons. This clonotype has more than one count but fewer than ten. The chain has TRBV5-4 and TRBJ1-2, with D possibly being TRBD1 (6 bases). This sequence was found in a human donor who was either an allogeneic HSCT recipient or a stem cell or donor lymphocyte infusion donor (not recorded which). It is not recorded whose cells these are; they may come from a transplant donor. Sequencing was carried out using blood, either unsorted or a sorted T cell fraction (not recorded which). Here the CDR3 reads CASKPVWTEYGYTF. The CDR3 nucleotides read TGTGCCAGCAAACCGGTATGGACAGAATATGGCTACACCTTC. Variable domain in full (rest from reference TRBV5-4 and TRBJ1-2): ETGVTQSPTHLIKTRGQQVTLRCSSQSGHNTVSWYQQALGQGPQFIFQYYREEENGRGNFPPRFSGLQFPNYSSELNVNALELDDSALYLCASKPVWTEYGYTFGSGTRLTVV.